This TCR beta chain was retrieved from a study of blood T cell repertoires in COVID-19. Study-wide background: The United States, Italy and Spain provided the acute and convalescent COVID-19 samples. T cells, B-cell-depleted T cells, or PBMCs provided the cDNA or gDNA that served as material.

In the authors' methods: How many nucleated cells were present was estimated from reference gene primer amplification. Profiling relied on immunoSEQ multiplex PCR, and the TCRdb table lists in-frame clones only, not all of them. V and J calls and clone size come straight from that table; D and trimming were deduced from the DNA. The sample has some 190,000 clones, around 88% seen once; the top ten hold around 1.4%. Trimming removed 2 bases from V and 4 bases from J; junction bases left unmatched: 4. The CDR3 extends over 14 amino acids. The germline V gene encodes CDR1 GTSNPN and CDR2 SVGIG (reference sequence).

The chain combines TRBV30 with TRBJ2-3; 9 nucleotides align to TRBD2. Sequenced input: peripheral blood. This clonotype was sampled from a man younger than 35 with active or convalescent COVID-19. DNA of the CDR3: TGTGCCTGGAGTAGCGGGAGGACCCCAGATACGCAGTATTTT. This codes for CAWSSGRTPDTQYF. The full variable domain, in which reference TRBV30 and TRBJ2-3 provide the parts outside the CDR3, is SQTIHQWPATLVQPVGSPLSLECTVEGTSNPNLYWYRQAAGRGLQLLFYSVGIGQISSEVPQNLSASRPQDRQFILSSKKLLLSDSGFYLCAWSSGRTPDTQYFGPGTRLTVL.